This T cell receptor beta chain was identified in a study of T cells in Graves' hyperthyroidism and ophthalmopathy. RNA transcripts were the template for amplifying TCR beta CDR3 regions. The HTBI set primed first-round TCR CDR3 RT-PCR. Using its own MiXCR run on the multiplex PCR reads, TCRdb lists one record per CDR3 protein. The sample holds fewer than 350,000 distinct CDR3 sequences, roughly 14% seen once. Trimming stripped 3 bases from V and 7 bases from J, with 10 bases between. The CDR3 is 13 residues long. Germline V CDR1 and CDR2: ENHRY, SYGVKD. Sequencing was done on a sample of blood. The receptor comes from a woman under 40 with Graves' hyperthyroidism that later progressed to Graves' ophthalmopathy. V gene TRBV10-3 combines with J gene TRBJ2-1; no reliable D call. The CDR3 loop is CAISDLVSNEQFF. The CDR3 DNA is TGTGCCATCAGTGATCTAGTGAGTAATGAGCAGTTCTTC.